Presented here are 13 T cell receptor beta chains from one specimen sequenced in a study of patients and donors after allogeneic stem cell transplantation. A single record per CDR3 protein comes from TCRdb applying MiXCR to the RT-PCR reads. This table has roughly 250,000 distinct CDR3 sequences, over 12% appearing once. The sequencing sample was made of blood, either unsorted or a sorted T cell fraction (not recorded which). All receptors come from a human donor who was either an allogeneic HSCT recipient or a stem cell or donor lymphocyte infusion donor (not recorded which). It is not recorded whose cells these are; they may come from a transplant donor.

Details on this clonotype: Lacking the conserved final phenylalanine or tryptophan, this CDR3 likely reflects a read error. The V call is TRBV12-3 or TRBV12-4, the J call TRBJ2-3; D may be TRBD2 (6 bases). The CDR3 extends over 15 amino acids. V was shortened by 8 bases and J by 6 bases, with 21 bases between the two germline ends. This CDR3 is CASEPSGTSMDTQYI. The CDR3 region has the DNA TGTGCCAGCGAACCTTCCGGGACTTCCATGGATACGCAGTATATT.

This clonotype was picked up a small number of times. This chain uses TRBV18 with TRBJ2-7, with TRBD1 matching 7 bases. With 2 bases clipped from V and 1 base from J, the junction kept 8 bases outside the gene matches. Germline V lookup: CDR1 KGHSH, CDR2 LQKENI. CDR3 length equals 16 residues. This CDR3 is CASSPSADRISYEQYF. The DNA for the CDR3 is TGTGCCAGCTCACCAAGTGCGGACAGGATTTCCTACGAGCAGTACTTC.

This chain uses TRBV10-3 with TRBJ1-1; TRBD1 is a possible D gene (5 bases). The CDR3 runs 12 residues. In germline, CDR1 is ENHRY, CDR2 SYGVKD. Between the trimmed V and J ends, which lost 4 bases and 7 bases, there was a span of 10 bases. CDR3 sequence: CAISGRGREAFF. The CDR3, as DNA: TGTGCCATCAGTGGGAGGGGCCGTGAAGCTTTCTTT.

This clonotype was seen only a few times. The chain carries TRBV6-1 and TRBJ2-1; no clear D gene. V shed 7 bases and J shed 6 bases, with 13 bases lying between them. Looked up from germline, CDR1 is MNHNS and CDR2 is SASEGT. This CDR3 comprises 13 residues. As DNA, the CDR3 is TGTGCCAGCACTCCTAGGCAGACCAATGAGCAGTTCTTC. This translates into CASTPRQTNEQFF.

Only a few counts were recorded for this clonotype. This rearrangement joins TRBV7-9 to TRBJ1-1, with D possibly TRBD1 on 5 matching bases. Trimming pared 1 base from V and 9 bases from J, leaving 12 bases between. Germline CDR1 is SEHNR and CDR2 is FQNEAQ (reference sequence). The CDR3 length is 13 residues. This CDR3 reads CASSLEVQGKAFF. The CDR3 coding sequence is TGTGCCAGCAGCTTAGAGGTGCAGGGAAAAGCTTTCTTT.

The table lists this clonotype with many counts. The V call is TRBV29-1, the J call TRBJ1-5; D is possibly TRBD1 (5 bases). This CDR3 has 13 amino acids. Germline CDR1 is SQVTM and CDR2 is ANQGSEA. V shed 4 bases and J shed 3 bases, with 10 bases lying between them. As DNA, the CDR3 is TGCAGCGTTGCTTCTGGGACCAATCAGCCCCAGCATTTT. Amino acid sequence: CSVASGTNQPQHF.

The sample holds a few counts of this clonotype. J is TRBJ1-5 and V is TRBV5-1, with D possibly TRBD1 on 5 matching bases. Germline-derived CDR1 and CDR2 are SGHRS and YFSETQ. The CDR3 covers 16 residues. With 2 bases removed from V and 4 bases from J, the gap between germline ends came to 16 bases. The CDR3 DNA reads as TGCGCCAGCAGCTTAATCCCGGGGGGGTTTAATCAGCCCCAGCATTTT. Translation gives CASSLIPGGFNQPQHF. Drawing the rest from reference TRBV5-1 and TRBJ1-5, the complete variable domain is KAGVTQTPRYLIKTRGQQVTLSCSPISGHRSVSWYQQTPGQGLQFLFEYFSETQRNKGNFPGRFSGRQFSNSRSEMNVSTLELGDSALYLCASSLIPGGFNQPQHFGDGTRLSIL.

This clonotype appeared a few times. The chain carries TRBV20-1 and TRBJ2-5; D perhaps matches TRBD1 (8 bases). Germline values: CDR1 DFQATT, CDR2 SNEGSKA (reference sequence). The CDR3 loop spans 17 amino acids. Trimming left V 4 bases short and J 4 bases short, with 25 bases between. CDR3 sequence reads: CSAKSQTGGGPRETQYF. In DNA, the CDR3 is TGCAGTGCTAAGAGCCAAACAGGGGGAGGGCCTAGAGAGACCCAGTACTTC.

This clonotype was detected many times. The CDR3 loop is CASSLVSGFNQPQHF. The CDR3, as DNA: TGTGCCAGCAGTTTAGTCTCTGGATTCAATCAGCCCCAGCATTTT. V gene TRBV12-3 or TRBV12-4 combines with J gene TRBJ1-5; D gene unclear. The ends were cut back, 1 base at V and 3 bases at J, with 10 bases in the middle. The CDR3 is 15 residues long.

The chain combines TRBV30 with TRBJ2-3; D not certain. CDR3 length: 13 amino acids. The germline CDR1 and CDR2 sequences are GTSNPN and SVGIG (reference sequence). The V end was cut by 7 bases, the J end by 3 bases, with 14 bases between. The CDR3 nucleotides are TGTGCCTTGATGACCCCGGCGACAGATACGCAGTATTTT. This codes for CALMTPATDTQYF.

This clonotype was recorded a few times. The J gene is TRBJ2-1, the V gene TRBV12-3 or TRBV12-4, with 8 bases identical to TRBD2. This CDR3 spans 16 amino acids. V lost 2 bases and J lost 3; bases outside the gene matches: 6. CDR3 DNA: TGTGCCAGCAGTTTAAGTGCGGGGGGACTCTACAATGAGCAGTTCTTC. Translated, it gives CASSLSAGGLYNEQFF.

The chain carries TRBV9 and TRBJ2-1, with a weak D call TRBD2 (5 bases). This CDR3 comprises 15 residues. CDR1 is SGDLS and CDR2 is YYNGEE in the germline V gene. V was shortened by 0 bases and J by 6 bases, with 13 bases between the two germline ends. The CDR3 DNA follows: TGTGCCAGCAGCGTAGCTACTTTGGGGAGCAATGAGCAGTTCTTC. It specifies CASSVATLGSNEQFF.

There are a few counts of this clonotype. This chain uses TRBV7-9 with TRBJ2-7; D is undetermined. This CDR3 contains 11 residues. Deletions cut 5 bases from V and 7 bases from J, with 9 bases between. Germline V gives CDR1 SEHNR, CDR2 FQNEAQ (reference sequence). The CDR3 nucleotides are TGTGCCAGCAGCCTTGACATGGAGCAGTACTTC. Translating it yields CASSLDMEQYF.